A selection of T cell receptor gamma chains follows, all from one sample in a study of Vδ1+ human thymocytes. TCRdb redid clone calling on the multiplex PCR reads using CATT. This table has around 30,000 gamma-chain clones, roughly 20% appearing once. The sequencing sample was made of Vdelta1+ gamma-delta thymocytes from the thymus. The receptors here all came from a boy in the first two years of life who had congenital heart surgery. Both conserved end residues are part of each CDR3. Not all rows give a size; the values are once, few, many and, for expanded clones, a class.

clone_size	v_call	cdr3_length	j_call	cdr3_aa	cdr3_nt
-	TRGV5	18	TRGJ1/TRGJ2	CATWDRPGPEGRSYKKLF	TGTGCCACCTGGGACAGGCCGGGCCCCGAAGGCCGTAGTTATAAGAAACTCTTT
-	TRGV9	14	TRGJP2	CALWEPRSDWIKTF	TGTGCCTTGTGGGAGCCCCGTAGTGATTGGATCAAGACGTTT
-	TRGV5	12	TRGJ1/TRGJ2	CATWDRPFEKLF	TGTGCCACCTGGGACAGGCCTTTTGAGAAACTCTTT
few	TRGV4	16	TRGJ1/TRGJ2	CATWDGEFPYYYKKLF	TGTGCCACCTGGGATGGCGAATTCCCCTACTATTATAAGAAACTCTTT
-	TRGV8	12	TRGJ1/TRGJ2	CATWDRSGKKLF	TGTGCCACCTGGGATAGGTCTGGTAAGAAACTCTTT
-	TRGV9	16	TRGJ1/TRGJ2	CALWEVQGLNYYKKLF	TGTGCCTTGTGGGAGGTGCAAGGTTTGAATTATTATAAGAAACTCTTT
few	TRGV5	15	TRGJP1	CATWDSPITGWFKIF	TGTGCCACCTGGGACAGTCCGATCACTGGTTGGTTCAAGATATTT
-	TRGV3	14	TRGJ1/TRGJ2	CATWDRPSYRKKLF	TGTGCCACCTGGGACAGGCCAAGCTACCGTAAGAAACTCTTT
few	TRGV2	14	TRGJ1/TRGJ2	CATWDGLNYYKKLF	TGTGCCACCTGGGACGGCTTGAATTATTATAAGAAACTCTTT
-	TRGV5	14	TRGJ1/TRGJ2	CATWDRGGPNKKLF	TGTGCCACCTGGGACAGGGGGGGACCCAATAAGAAACTCTTT
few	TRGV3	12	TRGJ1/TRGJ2	CATWDRYKAKLF	TGTGCCACCTGGGACAGATACAAGGCGAAACTCTTT
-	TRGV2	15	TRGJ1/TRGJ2	CATWDFPPFYYKKLF	TGTGCCACCTGGGACTTCCCGCCCTTTTATTATAAGAAACTCTTT
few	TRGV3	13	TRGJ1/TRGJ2	CATWDNGYYRKLF	TGTGCCACCTGGGACAATGGCTATTATAGGAAACTCTTT
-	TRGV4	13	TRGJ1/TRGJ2	CATWDGHGYKKLF	TGTGCCACCTGGGATGGGCACGGTTATAAGAAACTCTTT
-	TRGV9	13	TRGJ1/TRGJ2	CALWEGISREKLF	TGTGCCTTGTGGGAGGGAATTTCGAGGGAGAAACTCTTT
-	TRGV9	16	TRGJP	CALWEVWELGKKIKVF	TGTGCCTTGTGGGAGGTCTGGGAGTTGGGCAAAAAAATCAAGGTATTT
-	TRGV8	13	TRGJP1	CATWLSKGWFKIF	TGTGCCACCTGGCTCTCAAAAGGTTGGTTCAAGATATTT
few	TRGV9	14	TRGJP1	CALWEQTTGWFKIF	TGTGCCTTGTGGGAGCAAACCACTGGTTGGTTCAAGATATTT
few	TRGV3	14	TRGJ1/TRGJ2	CATSVGSGDYKKLF	TGTGCCACCTCCGTGGGCTCGGGAGATTATAAGAAACTCTTT
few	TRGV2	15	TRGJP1	CATWDKNTTGWFKIF	TGTGCCACCTGGGATAAAAATACCACTGGTTGGTTCAAGATATTT
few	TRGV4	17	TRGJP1	CATWEGGREGTGWFKIF	TGTGCCACCTGGGAAGGAGGGAGGGAGGGGACTGGTTGGTTCAAGATATTT
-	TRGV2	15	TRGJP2	CATWDGPQSDWIKTF	TGTGCCACCTGGGACGGGCCTCAGAGTGATTGGATCAAGACGTTT
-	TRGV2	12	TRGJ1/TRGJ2	CATWEGLCVKLF	TGTGCCACCTGGGAGGGGTTATGTGTGAAACTCTTT
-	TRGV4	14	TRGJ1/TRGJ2	CATWDEGRYYKKLF	TGTGCCACCTGGGATGAGGGAAGGTATTATAAGAAACTCTTT
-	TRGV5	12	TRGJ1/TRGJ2	CATWGTYYKKLF	TGTGCCACCTGGGGAACTTATTATAAGAAACTCTTT
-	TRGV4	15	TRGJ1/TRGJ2	CATWDLRAGYYKKLF	TGTGCCACCTGGGATCTGAGGGCGGGTTATTATAAGAAACTCTTT
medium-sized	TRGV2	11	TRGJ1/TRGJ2	CATWDGRKKLF	TGTGCCACCTGGGACGGGCGAAAGAAACTCTTT
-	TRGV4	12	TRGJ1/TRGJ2	CATWDSYYKKLF	TGTGCCACCTGGGATTCTTATTATAAGAAACTCTTT
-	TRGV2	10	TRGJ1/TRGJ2	CATWTNKKLF	TGTGCCACCTGGACTAATAAGAAACTCTTT
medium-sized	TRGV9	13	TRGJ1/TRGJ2	CALWEVNYYKKLF	TGTGCCTTGTGGGAGGTCAATTATTATAAGAAACTCTTT
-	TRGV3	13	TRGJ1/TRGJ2	CATWDPHYYKKLF	TGTGCCACCTGGGACCCTCATTATTATAAGAAACTCTTT
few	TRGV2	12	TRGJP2	CATWDCDWIKTF	TGTGCCACCTGGGACTGTGATTGGATCAAGACGTTT
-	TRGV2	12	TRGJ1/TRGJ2	CATWDGPRGKLF	TGTGCCACCTGGGACGGGCCTCGGGGGAAACTCTTT
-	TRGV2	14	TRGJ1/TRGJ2	CATWDGPGYGKKLF	TGTGCCACCTGGGACGGGCCAGGGTATGGGAAGAAACTCTTT
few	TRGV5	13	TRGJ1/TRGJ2	CATWDRRTDKKLF	TGTGCCACCTGGGACAGGCGGACTGATAAGAAACTCTTT
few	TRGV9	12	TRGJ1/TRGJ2	CALWVPPKKKLF	TGTGCCTTGTGGGTGCCCCCCAAGAAGAAACTCTTT
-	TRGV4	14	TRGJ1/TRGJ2	CATWGRTNYYKKLF	TGTGCCACCTGGGGCCGAACCAATTATTATAAGAAACTCTTT
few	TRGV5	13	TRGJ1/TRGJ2	CATWDRYLHKKLF	TGTGCCACCTGGGACCGATATTTACATAAGAAACTCTTT
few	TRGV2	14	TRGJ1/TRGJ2	CATWDGRGYYKKLF	TGTGCCACCTGGGACGGGAGAGGGTATTATAAGAAACTCTTT
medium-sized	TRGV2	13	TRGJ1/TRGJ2	CATWDGNYYKKLF	TGTGCCACCTGGGACGGAAATTATTATAAGAAACTCTTT
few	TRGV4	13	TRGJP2	CATWGSSDWIKTF	TGTGCCACCTGGGGGAGTAGTGATTGGATCAAGACGTTT
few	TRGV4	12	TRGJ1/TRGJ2	CATWEGYYKKLF	TGTGCCACCTGGGAGGGGTATTATAAGAAACTCTTT
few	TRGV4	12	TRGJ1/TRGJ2	CATWVSHYKKLF	TGTGCCACCTGGGTATCCCATTATAAGAAACTCTTT
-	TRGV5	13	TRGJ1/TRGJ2	CATWDMDYYKKLF	TGTGCCACCTGGGACATGGATTATTATAAGAAACTCTTT
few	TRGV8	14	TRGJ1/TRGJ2	CATWAAEGYLEKLF	TGTGCCACCTGGGCCGCGGAGGGGTATTTAGAGAAACTCTTT
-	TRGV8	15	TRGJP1	CATWDSDTTGWFKIF	TGTGCCACCTGGGATTCCGATACCACTGGTTGGTTCAAGATATTT
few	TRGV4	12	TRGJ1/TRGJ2	CATWDGQDKKLF	TGTGCCACCTGGGATGGGCAGGATAAGAAACTCTTT
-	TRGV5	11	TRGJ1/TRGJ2	CATWGGYKKLF	TGTGCCACCTGGGGAGGTTATAAGAAACTCTTT
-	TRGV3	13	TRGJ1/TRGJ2	CATWDRPEYKKLF	TGTGCCACCTGGGACAGGCCGGAATATAAGAAACTCTTT
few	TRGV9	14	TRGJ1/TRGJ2	CALWEVGFYYKKLF	TGTGCCTTGTGGGAGGTGGGATTTTATTATAAGAAACTCTTT
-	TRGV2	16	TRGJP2	CATWDGPRGSDWIKTF	TGTGCCACCTGGGACGGGCCGAGGGGGAGTGATTGGATCAAGACGTTT
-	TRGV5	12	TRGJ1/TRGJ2	CATWAPGYKKLF	TGTGCCACCTGGGCCCCGGGGTATAAGAAACTCTTT
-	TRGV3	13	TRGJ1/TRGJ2	CATWDADYYKKLF	TGTGCCACCTGGGACGCTGATTATTATAAGAAACTCTTT
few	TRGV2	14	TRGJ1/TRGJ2	CATWDGTDYYKKLF	TGTGCCACCTGGGACGGGACCGATTATTATAAGAAACTCTTT
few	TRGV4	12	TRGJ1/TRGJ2	CATWWVGYKKLF	TGTGCCACCTGGTGGGTGGGGTATAAGAAACTCTTT
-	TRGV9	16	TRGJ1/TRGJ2	CALWEVYGLQDYKKLF	TGTGCCTTGTGGGAAGTGTACGGTCTACAGGATTATAAGAAACTCTTT
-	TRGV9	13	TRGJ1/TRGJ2	CALWEREIGKKLF	TGTGCCTTGTGGGAGAGGGAGATTGGGAAGAAACTCTTT
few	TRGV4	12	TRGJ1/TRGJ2	CATWPYYYKKLF	TGTGCCACCTGGCCATACTATTATAAGAAACTCTTT